A single sample is the source of the 18 T cell receptor beta chains below, sequenced in a study of blood T cell repertoires in COVID-19. Method: immunoSEQ multiplex PCR; TCRdb's copy keeps in-frame clones and lacks some. The sample shows around 450,000 clones, 90% of them seen only once. The sequenced sample was PBMCs or T cells enriched from blood (not recorded which). These receptors all stem from a man aged 18-30 years who had recovered from COVID-19.

J is TRBJ1-6 and V is TRBV6-5; D unclear. The germline V gene encodes CDR1 MNHEY and CDR2 SVGAGI. The CDR3 spans 15 residues. V was pared by 6 bases and J by 7 bases, with 16 bases between. This chain's CDR3 is CASSLTLEGNSPLHF. In DNA, the CDR3 is TGTGCCAGCAGCCTGACATTGGAAGGAAATTCACCCCTCCACTTT.

This sequence joins TRBV20-1 and TRBJ1-1; D is perhaps TRBD1 (5 bases). V dropped 3 bases and J dropped 3 bases, with 11 bases sitting between them. This CDR3 comprises 13 residues. CDR1 and CDR2 (germline): DFQATT, SNEGSKA (reference sequence). CDR3 loop: CSASRREDTEAFF. CDR3 sequence (DNA): TGCAGTGCTAGTCGCAGGGAGGACACTGAAGCTTTCTTT.

The chain joins TRBV2 to TRBJ1-6; 7 bases are shared with TRBD1. The CDR3 runs to 17 residues. Germline V CDR1 and CDR2: SNHLY, FYNNEI. After removal of 6 bases from V and 0 bases from J, the junction contained 8 bases not matched to a gene. CDR3 residues: CASRKGGASSYNSPLHF. The CDR3 DNA is TGTGCCAGCAGGAAAGGGGGCGCAAGCTCCTATAATTCACCCCTCCACTTT.

The genes are TRBV5-4 and TRBJ2-3; 7 positions agree with TRBD1. Germline-derived CDR1 and CDR2 are SGHNT and YYREEE (reference sequence). With V trimmed by 1 base and J by 6 bases, 5 bases remained unmatched. The CDR3 spans 14 residues. CDR3 in DNA: TGTGCCAGCAGCTTGAAGACAGGGTCTGATACGCAGTATTTT. Its protein is CASSLKTGSDTQYF.

The chain couples TRBV7-6 to TRBJ2-1; a weak D match, TRBD2 (6 bases). The length of the CDR3 is 17 residues. V dropped 1 base and J dropped 2 bases, with 15 bases sitting between them. Germline V CDR1 and CDR2: SGHVS, FNYEAQ. The CDR3 reads CASSLVNGREAYNEQFF. In DNA, the CDR3 is TGTGCCAGCAGCTTAGTAAATGGGCGGGAAGCCTACAATGAGCAGTTCTTC.

This clone has a handful of counts. The CDR3 region has the DNA TGTGCCAGCAGCAAAAGGACAGGGGTGTACGGCTACACCTTC. Translating it yields CASSKRTGVYGYTF. The V and J genes are TRBV14 and TRBJ1-2; TRBD1 matches 9 bases. The junction had 9 bases not matched to a gene; V was cut back by 5 bases and J by 8 bases. Germline CDR1 is SGHDN and CDR2 is FVKESK. This CDR3 is built from 14 residues.

The chain uses TRBV18 and TRBJ1-2; 9 positions agree with TRBD1. CDR1 and CDR2 from the germline V gene are KGHSH and LQKENI. The CDR3 has 19 amino acids. Trimming removed 3 bases from V and 1 base from J; junction bases left unmatched: 15. The CDR3 coding sequence is TGTGCCAGCTCACCCCGCCAGGGACAGGGCGCAAACTTTAACTATGGCTACACCTTC. Translated, it gives CASSPRQGQGANFNYGYTF.

This clone has a single count. This sequence joins TRBV29-1 and TRBJ1-2; 7 bases map to TRBD1. V was pared by 6 bases and J by 2 bases, with 6 bases of the junction left unmatched. Germline CDR1 is SQVTM and CDR2 is ANQGSEA. CDR3 length: 13 residues. Here the CDR3 reads CSVRTGRNYGYTF. In nucleotides, the CDR3 is TGCAGCGTCAGGACAGGAAGAAACTATGGCTACACCTTC.

The CDR3 sequence: CATSSVNTEAFF. The CDR3 DNA is TGTGCCACCAGTTCGGTGAACACTGAAGCTTTCTTT. The genes are TRBV24-1 and TRBJ1-1; D not certain. Germline V gene lookup returns CDR1 KGHDR and CDR2 SFDVKD. The V end lost 6 bases, the J end lost 0 bases, and 4 bases lay between the germline ends. This CDR3 is built from 12 residues.

The chain has TRBV4-1 and TRBJ2-1; the D gene is possibly TRBD2 (6 bases). The CDR3 is made up of 17 amino acids. Per germline, CDR1 MGHRA and CDR2 YSYEKL. V gave up 2 bases and J gave up 1 base, with 15 bases separating them. CDR3 in DNA: TGCGCCAGCAGCCAACCGCGACTAGTTAGATCCTACAATGAGCAGTTCTTC. It specifies CASSQPRLVRSYNEQFF.

This clone showed up just a few times. CDR3 in DNA: TGTGCCAGCAGCTCGCACGCGGGACTAGCGGGAGTTGAGCAGTACTTC. Its translation: CASSSHAGLAGVEQYF. The chain employs TRBV7-9 and TRBJ2-7; 14 positions match TRBD2. The length of the CDR3 is 16 residues. Per the germline V gene, CDR1 is SEHNR and CDR2 is FQNEAQ (reference sequence). V was clipped by 4 bases and J by 7 bases; unmatched bases: 9. The full variable domain, rest sourced from reference TRBV7-9 and TRBJ2-7, is DTGVSQNPRHKITKRGQNVTFRCDPISEHNRLYWYRQTLGQGPEFLTYFQNEAQLEKSRLLSDRFSAERPKGSFSTLEIQRTEQGDSAMYLCASSSHAGLAGVEQYFGPGTRLTVT.

The gene calls are TRBV28 and TRBJ1-5; D is undetermined. The ends were cut back, 8 bases at V and 0 bases at J, with 14 bases in the middle. The CDR3 totals 15 residues. CDR1 MDHEN and CDR2 SYDVKM come from the germline V gene. The CDR3 DNA sequence: TGTGCCAGCGCCTGGGGAGGGTTTAGCAATCAGCCCCAGCATTTT. It encodes CASAWGGFSNQPQHF. The full variable domain, with the rest looked up from reference TRBV28 and TRBJ1-5, is DVKVTQSSRYLVKRTGEKVFLECVQDMDHENMFWYRQDPGLGLRLIYFSYDVKMKEKGDIPEGYSVSREKKERFSLILESASTNQTSMYLCASAWGGFSNQPQHFGDGTRLSIL.

At least ten counts were recorded for this clone. The gene calls are TRBV5-1 and TRBJ2-1; 8 nucleotides agree with TRBD2. Per germline, CDR1 SGHRS and CDR2 YFSETQ. With V trimmed by 4 bases and J by 0 bases, 3 bases remained unmatched. This CDR3 is built from 15 residues. In nucleotides, the CDR3 is TGCGCCAGCAGCCCGAGCGGGAGCTCCTACAATGAGCAGTTCTTC. It yields the protein CASSPSGSSYNEQFF.

The chain uses TRBV30 and TRBJ1-1; D uncertain. The CDR3 is made up of 16 amino acids. V lost 2 bases and J lost 1, with 17 bases in between. Germline CDR1 and CDR2: GTSNPN and SVGIG (reference sequence). CDR3 nucleotides: TGTGCCTGGAGTCCCCCGATAACGACAAAGAACACTGAAGCTTTCTTT. Protein product: CAWSPPITTKNTEAFF.

This sequence joins TRBV30 and TRBJ1-1, with 7 bases lining up with TRBD1. With V trimmed by 1 base and J by 11 bases, 7 bases remained unmatched. This CDR3 comprises 12 residues. Germline values: CDR1 GTSNPN, CDR2 SVGIG (reference sequence). This CDR3 reads CAWSAPRGTAFF. CDR3 coding DNA: TGTGCCTGGAGTGCACCCAGGGGGACGGCTTTCTTT.

V gene TRBV24-1 combines with J gene TRBJ2-5, with TRBD1 identical over 7 bases. CDR1 KGHDR and CDR2 SFDVKD come from the germline V gene. The CDR3 loop spans 14 amino acids. V shed 4 bases, J shed 1 base, and the junction held 2 bases outside the gene matches. This CDR3 is CATSDTGVQETQYF. In DNA, the CDR3 is TGTGCCACCAGTGACACAGGGGTCCAAGAGACCCAGTACTTC.

In DNA form, the CDR3 reads TGTGCCAGCAGCTTAGGCGGCAGGGTGGAAGGGGCCAACGTCCTGACTTTC. Translating gives CASSLGGRVEGANVLTF. V and J are TRBV13 and TRBJ2-6, with D perhaps matching TRBD1 (5 bases). CDR1 is PRHDT and CDR2 is FYEKMQ in the germline V gene (reference sequence). Trimming took 0 bases from V and 4 from J, leaving 13 bases between them. The CDR3 contains 17 residues. Complete variable domain (other parts from reference TRBV13 and TRBJ2-6): AAGVIQSPRHLIKEKRETATLKCYPIPRHDTVYWYQQGPGQDPQFLISFYEKMQSDKGSIPDRFSAQQFSDYHSELNMSSLELGDSALYFCASSLGGRVEGANVLTFGAGSRLTVL.

The CDR3 reads CSVRLGVVDEQFF. CDR3 nucleotide sequence: TGCAGCGTACGTTTGGGAGTAGTAGATGAGCAGTTCTTC. This chain connects TRBV29-1 to TRBJ2-1, with D perhaps TRBD2 (5 bases). The CDR3 covers 13 residues. Per the germline V gene, CDR1 is SQVTM and CDR2 is ANQGSEA. V dropped 6 bases and J dropped 8 bases, with 17 bases sitting between them.